This T cell receptor beta chain was profiled in a study of blood T cell repertoires in COVID-19. Study overall: The United States, Italy and Spain supplied acute and convalescent COVID-19 samples. Nucleic acid was either cDNA or gDNA, and it came from T cells, B-cell-depleted T cells, or PBMCs.

Methods used by the authors: For nucleated cells, counts were estimated from reference gene primer amplification. Only in-frame clones appear in the TCRdb table, and some are missing; sequencing was by immunoSEQ multiplex PCR. V and J calls plus clone size are reproduced from that table; the DNA served to infer D and trimming. The data show about 140,000 clones, 65% to 80% seen once. This sequence originates from a man aged 55 to 69 with acute or convalescent COVID-19. The sequenced sample was peripheral blood.

CDR3 bases: TGCGCCAGCAGCTTGGAGGGGACAGACTACAATGAGCAGTTCTTC. As protein: CASSLEGTDYNEQFF. The chain has TRBV5-1 and TRBJ2-1, with 7 positions matching TRBD1. After removal of 0 bases from V and 3 bases from J, the junction contained 3 bases not matched to a gene. The CDR3 has 15 amino acids. The germline V gene has CDR1 SGHRS and CDR2 YFSETQ.